This T cell receptor beta chain stems from a study of T cell changes during pregnancy in multiple sclerosis (dated by TCRdb to about 2019). General notes on the study: The study examined how the T cell repertoire changed over the course of pregnancy in women with multiple sclerosis.

The library was built by means of the immunoSEQ multiplex PCR assay. This is the immuneACCESS table as TCRdb keeps it, with only in-frame sequences that have V and J called. A part of the clones is gone; compared with another copy, unresolved V genes explain less than half, and the rest is unexplained. This sample comprises roughly 68,000 clones, about 91% of them detected only once. Around 1.3% of the sample belongs to the ten largest clones. From its cysteine to its phenylalanine, the CDR3 spans 14 amino acids. The only DNA kept is the CDR3, 42 bases in frame from the first base. Via the germline V gene (reference sequence), CDR1 is MNHEY and CDR2 SMNVEV. Germline trimming amounts to 5 bases on V and 2 bases on J, with 3 as the count of junction bases outside the gene matches. Regarding this clone: The antigen this receptor binds is unknown. No clone much larger than this one lies a single base away; base qualities are absent.

Sequencing was performed on peripheral blood, taken in the second trimester of pregnancy. This TCR was recovered from a female donor in good health, enrolled as a control in a pregnancy study. The chain is encoded by TRBV27 joined to TRBJ2-3, with 8 central nucleotides matching TRBD1. The CDR3 in this case is CASSRQGLTDTQYF. The sequence in DNA is TGTGCCAGCAGTAGACAGGGGCTCACAGATACGCAGTATTTT.